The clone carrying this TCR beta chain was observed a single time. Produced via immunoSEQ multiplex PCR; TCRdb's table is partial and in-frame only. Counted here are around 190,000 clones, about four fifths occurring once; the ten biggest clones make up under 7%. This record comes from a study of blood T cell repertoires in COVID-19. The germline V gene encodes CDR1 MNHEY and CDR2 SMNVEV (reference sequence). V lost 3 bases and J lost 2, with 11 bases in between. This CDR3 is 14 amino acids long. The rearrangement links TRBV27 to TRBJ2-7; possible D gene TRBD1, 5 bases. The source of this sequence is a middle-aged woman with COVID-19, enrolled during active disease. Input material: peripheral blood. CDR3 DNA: TGTGCCAGCAGTTTGTCCAGGGCCGCCTACGAGCAGTACTTC. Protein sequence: CASSLSRAAYEQYF.